This record concerns one T cell receptor (beta chain) sequence. The sample belongs to a study of shared clonotypes between healthy human individuals. Study overall: CD4 naive and CD4 memory each took three plates per donor, while CD8 naive took two and CD8 memory one.

TCRdb's copy holds only in-frame clones and misses some; the assay was immunoSEQ multiplex PCR. The sample shows some 500,000 clones, 95% to 97% of them seen only once. The germline V gene encodes CDR1 WNHNN and CDR2 SYGVQD (reference sequence). The CDR3 length is 16 residues. The V gene lost 5 bases and the J gene lost 4 bases, with 20 bases spanning the gap. Sequencing was carried out using naive CD4+ T cells sorted from blood. The sample's subset: CD45RA+ positively selected. The genes are TRBV10-1 and TRBJ1-2, with TRBD1 as a possible D gene (5 bases). This TCR was recovered from a woman in her 30s in good health. CDR3 amino acids: CASSNWTSRKTYGYTF. For the CDR3, the DNA is TGCGCCAGCAGTAACTGGACATCGCGAAAGACCTATGGCTACACCTTC.